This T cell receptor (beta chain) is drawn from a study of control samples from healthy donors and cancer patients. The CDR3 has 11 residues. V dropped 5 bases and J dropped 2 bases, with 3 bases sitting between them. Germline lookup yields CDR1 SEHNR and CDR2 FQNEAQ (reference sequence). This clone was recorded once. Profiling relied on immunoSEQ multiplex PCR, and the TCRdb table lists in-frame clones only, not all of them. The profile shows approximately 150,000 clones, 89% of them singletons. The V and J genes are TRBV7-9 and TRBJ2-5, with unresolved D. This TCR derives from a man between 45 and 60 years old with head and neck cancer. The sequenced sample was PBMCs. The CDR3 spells CASSGQETQYF. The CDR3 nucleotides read TGTGCCAGCAGCGGTCAAGAGACCCAGTACTTC.